One T cell receptor beta chain is described in this entry. Its cognate antigen is unknown. After removal of 7 bases from V and 5 bases from J, the junction contained 6 bases not matched to a gene. The CDR3 spans 13 residues. Germline V CDR1 and CDR2: SGHRS, YFSETQ. This specimen belongs to a study of OX40 agonist ivuxolimab in advanced cancers. Clones were sequenced by immunoSEQ multiplex PCR, and TCRdb holds only the in-frame ones, with some missing. The sample lists some 45,000 clones, roughly 86% seen once, with 30% to 35% in the top ten. Regarding the study as a whole: Also present in some nonresponders was a low level of normalized T-cell clonal expansion. More expanded clones were found, on average, in CD8+ than in CD4+ T cells.

Sequenced here: CD4+ or CD8+ T cells sorted from blood, sampled in a trial of the OX40 agonist ivuxolimab. The chain joins TRBV5-1 to TRBJ2-1, with TRBD2 identical over 7 bases. This receptor was taken from an adult with an advanced solid tumor such as melanoma, head and neck, liver or kidney cancer. The CDR3 DNA is TGCGCCAGCTCCCCTAGCGGCGACAATGAGCAGTTCTTC. Translated: CASSPSGDNEQFF.